Below are 13 T cell receptor beta chains sequenced from a single sample in a study of tumor-infiltrating lymphocytes in primary liver carcinoma. It was from about 21-30 mg of unsorted bulk tissue that RNA and DNA were co-extracted. With a constant-region primer, TCR beta cDNA was made from approximately 520 ng of total RNA. Slightly modified ARM-PCR with three nested multiplex PCR rounds yielded TCR beta libraries. In the first two PCR rounds, TRBV1-TRBV30 forward primers were paired with a C-beta reverse primer, and each round lasted roughly 9 cycles. Using its own MiXCR run on the multiplex PCR reads, TCRdb lists one record per CDR3 protein. In the table there are roughly 120,000 distinct CDR3 sequences, 64% of which are singletons. What was sequenced was liver tumor tissue from sampling region 3. Documented subset: tumor region T3, left-lateral pole. These receptors all come from a woman between 55 and 75 years old with primary liver carcinoma and hepatitis B virus infection.

This clonotype was seen once. The germline gene is not matched at one end of the junction; a read error may be the cause. This chain uses TRBV11-2 with TRBJ2-7; D remains unclear. CDR3 length: 13 amino acids. Germline CDR1 reads SGHAT; CDR2 reads FQNNGV. This chain's CDR3 is CASSLGQLYERYF. CDR3 DNA sequence: TGTGCGAGCAGCTTAGGCCAGCTATACGAGCGGTACTTC. Using reference TRBV11-2 and TRBJ2-7 for the parts outside the CDR3, the full variable domain is EAGVAQSPRYKIIEKRQSVAFWCNPISGHATLYWYQQILGQGPKLLIQFQNNGVVDDSQLPKDRFSAERLKGVDSTLKIQPAKLEDSAVYLCASSLGQLYERYFGPGTRLTVT.

Regarding this clonotype: A junction boundary mismatches the germline segment, possibly from a read error. V usage is TRBV5-4 and J usage is TRBJ1-2, with 8 bases lining up with TRBD1. The CDR3 contains 15 residues. Germline V gene data show CDR1 as SGHNT and CDR2 as YYREEE (reference sequence). The CDR3 DNA is TGTGCCAGCAGCTCACGGACAGGGCATAACTATGGCTACATCTTC. Translating gives CASSSRTGHNYGYIF. Filled out from reference TRBV5-4 and TRBJ1-2, the complete variable domain reads ETGVTQSPTHLIKTRGQQVTLRCSSQSGHNTVSWYQQALGQGPQFIFQYYREEENGRGNFPPRFSGLQFPNYSSELNVNALELDDSALYLCASSSRTGHNYGYIFGSGTRLTVV.

In regard to this clonotype: The conserved phenylalanine or tryptophan is not found at the CDR3 terminus, so this likely reflects a read error. The limits of the CDR3 on the DNA are not certain, so only TCRdb's listed CDR3 is given. V usage is TRBV11-2 and J usage is TRBJ2-3. The CDR3 is 14 amino acids in total, end residues counted. Per germline, CDR1 SGHAT and CDR2 FQNNGV. CDR3 sequence: CVSSLEPSADTKYL.

In this sample, this clonotype turned up a few times. Since a much larger clone is just one base distant, this may be a read error. The chain is built from TRBV10-3 and TRBJ2-3; 10 nucleotides match TRBD2. The CDR3 runs to 17 residues. Germline lookup yields CDR1 ENHRY and CDR2 SYGVKD. Here the CDR3 reads CAISAGAGGPSIDTQYF. The CDR3 coding sequence is TGTGCCATCAGTGCCGGAGCGGGAGGGCCTAGCATAGATACGCAGTATTTT.

Notes on this clonotype: A read error may account for a junction end that differs from germline. The rearrangement joins TRBV6-2 or TRBV6-3 to TRBJ2-7; 10 bases fit TRBD2. Germline CDR1 and CDR2: MNHEY and SVGEGT. The CDR3 loop spans 14 amino acids. The CDR3 sequence is CASSRLAGAYEEYF. The DNA of the CDR3 is TGTGCCAGTAGCAGACTAGCGGGTGCCTACGAGGAGTACTTC.

The chain links TRBV7-8 to TRBJ1-4; D unclear. Germline CDR1 and CDR2: SGHVS and FQNEAQ. CDR3 size: 16 residues. V was pared by 1 base and J by 4 bases, with 13 bases between. For the CDR3, the DNA is TGTGCCAGCAGCTTAGGGGCCGGGCCGCGTAATGAAAAACTGTTTTTT. Translation: CASSLGAGPRNEKLFF.

Concerning this clonotype: This clone may be a read error of a much larger clone one base away. This CDR3 is CTSSVEPANTGELFF. The CDR3 nucleotides are TGTACCAGCAGTGTAGAACCCGCGAACACCGGGGAGCTGTTTTTT. The J gene is TRBJ2-2, the V gene TRBV6-1; D remains unclear. Germline V lookup: CDR1 MNHNS, CDR2 SASEGT. The CDR3 is 15 residues long.

The sample holds many counts of this clonotype. The V call is TRBV7-8, the J call TRBJ1-2; D perhaps matches TRBD1 (6 bases). The CDR3 is 15 amino acids. Trimming shortened V by 5 bases and J by 2 bases, and 15 bases separated the two germline ends. CDR1 and CDR2 (germline): SGHVS, FQNEAQ. CDR3 nucleotide sequence: TGTGCCAGCAGCCCGGGGGCCAGCGTCAACTATGGCTACACCTTC. Translating it yields CASSPGASVNYGYTF.

This chain uses TRBV9 with TRBJ1-2; weak D call: TRBD1 (6 bases). The germline V gene encodes CDR1 SGDLS and CDR2 YYNGEE. The CDR3 runs to 16 residues. V lost 4 bases and J lost 4, with 20 bases in between. The CDR3 loop is CASSSGQGRMSYGYTF. For the CDR3, the DNA is TGTGCCAGCAGCTCCGGGCAGGGGCGCATGAGCTATGGCTACACCTTC.

With regard to this clonotype: One end of the junction fails to match germline, which may point to a read error. The chain carries TRBV4-1 and TRBJ2-3; D unresolved. This CDR3 comprises 14 residues. CDR1 and CDR2 (germline): MGHRA, YSYEKL. CDR3 in DNA: TGCGCCGGCAGCCAGGAATTTTTGGTAGATACGCAGTATTTT. Amino acid sequence: CAGSQEFLVDTQYF.

Concerning this clonotype: This sequence may be a read error, since a much larger clone differs from it by one base. The chain recombines TRBV28 with TRBJ1-1; the D gene is possibly TRBD1 (6 bases). Per germline, CDR1 MDHEN and CDR2 SYDVKM. The ends were cut back, 2 bases at V and 7 bases at J, with 14 bases in the middle. The CDR3 totals 14 residues. The CDR3 bases are TGTGCCAGCAGTTTAAATTCTCGGACAGTTGAAGCTTTCTTT. It translates to CASSLNSRTVEAFF.

The gene calls are TRBV18 and TRBJ2-1; 9 bases map to TRBD2. The germline gives CDR1 KGHSH, CDR2 LQKENI. CDR3 length: 16 residues. The trim removed 4 bases at V and 5 bases at J, leaving 9 bases unmatched. The CDR3 nucleotides read TGTGCCAGCTCACTAGCCCAAGGGACTAGCCACAATGAGCAGTTCTTC. This sequence encodes CASSLAQGTSHNEQFF.

The gene calls are TRBV12-3 or TRBV12-4 and TRBJ1-6; D remains unclear. V was pared by 9 bases and J by 7 bases, with 16 bases between. The length of the CDR3 is 14 residues. The CDR3 spells CASNSRGQNSPLHF. The DNA of the CDR3 is TGTGCCAGTAATTCACGTGGGCAGAATTCACCCCTCCACTTT.